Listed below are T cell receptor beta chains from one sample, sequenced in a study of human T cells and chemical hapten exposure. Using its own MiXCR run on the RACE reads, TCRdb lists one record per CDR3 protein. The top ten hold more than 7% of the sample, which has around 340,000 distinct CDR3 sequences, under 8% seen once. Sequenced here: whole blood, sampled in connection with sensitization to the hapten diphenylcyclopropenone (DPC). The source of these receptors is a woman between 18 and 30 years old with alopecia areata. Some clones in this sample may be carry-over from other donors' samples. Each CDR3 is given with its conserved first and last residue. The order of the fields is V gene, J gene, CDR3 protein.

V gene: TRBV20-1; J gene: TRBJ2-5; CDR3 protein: CSATVGTEGAAQYF
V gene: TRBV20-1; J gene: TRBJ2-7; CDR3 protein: CSARATDFSYEQYF
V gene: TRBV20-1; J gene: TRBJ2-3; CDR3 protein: CSATMDTQYF
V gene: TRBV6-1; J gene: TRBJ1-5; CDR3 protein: CASSEAVLTRAQPQHF
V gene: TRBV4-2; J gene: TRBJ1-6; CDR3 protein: CASSLAGSPSSYNSPLHF
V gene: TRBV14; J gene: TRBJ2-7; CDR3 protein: CASSHPSSYEQYF
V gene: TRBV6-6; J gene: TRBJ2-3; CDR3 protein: CASSPGQGVFADTQYF
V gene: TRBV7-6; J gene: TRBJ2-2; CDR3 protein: CASRMTGNTGELFF
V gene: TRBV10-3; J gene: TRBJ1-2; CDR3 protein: CAISGTGYGYTF
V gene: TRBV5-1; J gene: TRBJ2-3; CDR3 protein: CASSTGTPTDTQYF
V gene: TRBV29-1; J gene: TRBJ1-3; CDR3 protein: CSVSISGNTIYF
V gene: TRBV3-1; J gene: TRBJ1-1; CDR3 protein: CASSSRDRYTEAFF
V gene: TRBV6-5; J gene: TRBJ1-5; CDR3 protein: CASSRTSGQPNQPQHF
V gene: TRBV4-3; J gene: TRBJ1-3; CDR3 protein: CASSQEGPVGQNTIYF
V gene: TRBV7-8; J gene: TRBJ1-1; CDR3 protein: CASSLLGQLNLEAFF
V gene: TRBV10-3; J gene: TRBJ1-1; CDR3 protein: CAAGSGTDMNTEAFF
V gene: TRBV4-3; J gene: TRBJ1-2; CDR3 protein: CASSQDPSGGGRGYTF
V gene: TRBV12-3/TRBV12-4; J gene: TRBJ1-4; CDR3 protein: CASSDRGWGEKLFF
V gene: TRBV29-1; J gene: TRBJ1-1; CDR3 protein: CSVDSGTEAFF
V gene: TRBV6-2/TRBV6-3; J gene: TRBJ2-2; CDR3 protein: CASRPLLPLTENTGELFF
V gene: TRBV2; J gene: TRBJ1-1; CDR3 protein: CASSTQGEGEAFF
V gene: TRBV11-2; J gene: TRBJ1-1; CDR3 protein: CASSPRTGINTEAFF
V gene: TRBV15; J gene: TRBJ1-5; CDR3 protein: CAAPPDRVSNQPQHF
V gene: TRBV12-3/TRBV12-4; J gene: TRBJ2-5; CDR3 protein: CASSLPASSETQYF
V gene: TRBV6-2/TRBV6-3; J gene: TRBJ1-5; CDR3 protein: CASSSGQGLYQPQHF
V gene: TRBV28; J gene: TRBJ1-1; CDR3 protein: CASSLIGTVNTEAFF
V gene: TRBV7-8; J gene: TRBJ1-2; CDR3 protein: CASSPRQGDGYTF
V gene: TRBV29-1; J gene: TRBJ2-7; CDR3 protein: CSVDGGAYEQYF